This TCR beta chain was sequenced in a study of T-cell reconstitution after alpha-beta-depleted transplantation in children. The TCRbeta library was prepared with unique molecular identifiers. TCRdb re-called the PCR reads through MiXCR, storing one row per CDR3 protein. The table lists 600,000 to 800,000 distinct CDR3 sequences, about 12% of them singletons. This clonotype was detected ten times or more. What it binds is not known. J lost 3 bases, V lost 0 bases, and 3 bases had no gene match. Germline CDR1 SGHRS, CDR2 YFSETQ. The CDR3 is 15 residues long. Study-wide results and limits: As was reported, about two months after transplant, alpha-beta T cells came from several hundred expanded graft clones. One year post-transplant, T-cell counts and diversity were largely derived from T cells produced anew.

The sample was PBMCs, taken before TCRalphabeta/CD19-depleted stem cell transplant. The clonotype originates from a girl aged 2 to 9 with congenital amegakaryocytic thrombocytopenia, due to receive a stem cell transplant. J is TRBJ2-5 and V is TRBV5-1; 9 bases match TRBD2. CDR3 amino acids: CASSLEPSGEETQYF. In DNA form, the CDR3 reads TGCGCCAGCAGCTTGGAGCCTAGCGGGGAAGAGACCCAGTACTTC.